These 32 T cell receptor beta chains were sequenced from one sample in a study of blood T cells in healthy people across ages. Sample-barcoded 5' priming and a J-beta primer mix drove a second PCR of about 7 to 12 cycles. TCRdb re-called the 5' RACE reads with MiXCR, one entry per CDR3 protein. The profile covers about 1.8 million distinct CDR3 sequences, with about 49% appearing a single time and 2% to 2.5% taken by the ten largest. Sequencing was carried out using blood. All receptors come from a woman aged 40 to 50 in good health.

This chain joins TRBV5-1 and TRBJ2-4; D possibly corresponds to TRBD2 (5 bases). Germline CDR1 reads SGHRS; CDR2 reads YFSETQ. CDR3 size: 16 residues. V dropped 6 bases and J dropped 0 bases, with 16 bases sitting between them. The CDR3 nucleotides read TGCGCCAGCATGTCGGGATGGGGATTAGCCAAAAACATTCAGTACTTC. Residues: CASMSGWGLAKNIQYF.

This chain connects TRBV20-1 to TRBJ2-3; no firm D call. Trimming cost V 6 bases and J 4 bases, with 14 bases left between them. The germline gives CDR1 DFQATT, CDR2 SNEGSKA (reference sequence). This CDR3 spans 13 amino acids. CDR3 in DNA: TGCAGTGCCCCGAATCCGGGTCCAGATACGCAGTATTTT. Translation gives CSAPNPGPDTQYF.

This clonotype was detected only a few times. V gene TRBV9 combines with J gene TRBJ1-2; 8 positions agree with TRBD1. Trimming at V came to 3 bases and at J to 1 base, leaving 8 bases not matched to a gene. Germline-derived CDR1 and CDR2 are SGDLS and YYNGEE. The CDR3 totals 16 residues. CDR3 sequence reads: CASSAAGQGVNYGYTF. CDR3 in DNA: TGTGCCAGCAGCGCCGCCGGACAGGGAGTTAACTATGGCTACACCTTC. Variable domain in full (rest from reference TRBV9 and TRBJ1-2): DSGVTQTPKHLITATGQRVTLRCSPRSGDLSVYWYQQSLDQGLQFLIQYYNGEERAKGNILERFSAQQFPDLHSELNLSSLELGDSALYFCASSAAGQGVNYGYTFGSGTRLTVV.

The V gene is TRBV11-2, the J gene TRBJ2-6; 8 bases are a match to TRBD2. With 1 base clipped from V and 2 bases from J, the junction kept 22 bases outside the gene matches. Looked up from germline, CDR1 is SGHAT and CDR2 is FQNNGV. This CDR3 is built from 23 residues. The chain's CDR3 is CASSLVSGFLRQRENTGANVLTF. CDR3 DNA sequence: TGTGCCAGCAGCTTAGTTTCAGGGTTCCTCCGGCAGCGGGAGAATACTGGGGCCAACGTCCTGACTTTC. Combining the CDR3 with reference TRBV11-2 and TRBJ2-6 gives the whole variable domain EAGVAQSPRYKIIEKRQSVAFWCNPISGHATLYWYQQILGQGPKLLIQFQNNGVVDDSQLPKDRFSAERLKGVDSTLKIQPAKLEDSAVYLCASSLVSGFLRQRENTGANVLTFGAGSRLTVL.

The rearrangement uses TRBV5-1 and TRBJ2-3, with D tentatively TRBD1 or TRBD2 (5 bases each). V lost 4 bases and J 3 bases, leaving 12 bases between the germline ends. The CDR3 totals 14 residues. Germline V gives CDR1 SGHRS, CDR2 YFSETQ. The CDR3 coding sequence is TGCGCCAGCAGCCCGGGACCGCCTACAGATACGCAGTATTTT. Encoded protein: CASSPGPPTDTQYF. The full variable domain, with the rest looked up from reference TRBV5-1 and TRBJ2-3, is KAGVTQTPRYLIKTRGQQVTLSCSPISGHRSVSWYQQTPGQGLQFLFEYFSETQRNKGNFPGRFSGRQFSNSRSEMNVSTLELGDSALYLCASSPGPPTDTQYFGPGTRLTVL.

The J gene is TRBJ1-5, the V gene TRBV20-1, with TRBD1 identical over 9 bases. The V gene end was trimmed by 6 bases and the J gene end by 11 bases; junction bases not matched to a gene: 11. There are 13 residues in the CDR3. Germline V gene sequence: CDR1 DFQATT, CDR2 SNEGSKA (reference sequence). The chain's CDR3 is CSAKRQGVSAQHF. The CDR3 DNA sequence: TGCAGTGCGAAACGACAGGGGGTATCAGCCCAGCATTTT.

The V call is TRBV7-2, the J call TRBJ1-2, with 9 positions matching TRBD1. CDR1 SGHTA and CDR2 FQGNSA come from the germline V gene. V dropped 7 bases and J dropped 7; count of bases not matched to a gene: 7. The CDR3 totals 13 residues. The CDR3 region is CASTRDRVFGYTF. The CDR3 coding sequence is TGTGCCAGCACAAGGGACAGGGTATTTGGCTACACCTTC. The full variable domain, completed using reference TRBV7-2 and TRBJ1-2, is GAGVSQSPSNKVTEKGKDVELRCDPISGHTALYWYRQSLGQGLEFLIYFQGNSAPDKSGLPSDRFSAERTGGSVSTLTIQRTQQEDSAVYLCASTRDRVFGYTFGSGTRLTVV.

This clonotype came up a few times. V and J are TRBV28 and TRBJ2-5; D is uncertain. The V gene's germline CDR1 is MDHEN and CDR2 SYDVKM. CDR3 length equals 14 residues. V gave up 8 bases and J gave up 1 base, with 14 bases separating them. This chain's CDR3 is CASGLGSVQETQYF. The CDR3 DNA follows: TGTGCCAGCGGGCTCGGCTCCGTCCAAGAGACCCAGTACTTC.

The chain joins TRBV6-5 to TRBJ2-5; D gene ambiguous. The DNA end lines up better with TRBJ2-7; the J call may be wrong. The CDR3 has 14 amino acids. Germline CDR1 MNHEY, CDR2 SVGAGI. CDR3 sequence: CASSYPSVPYEQYF. DNA of the CDR3: TGTGCCAGCAGTTACCCTTCAGTTCCCTACGAGCAGTACTTC.

The CDR3 spells CSARTRDRDIIADTQYF. The DNA for the CDR3 is TGCAGTGCTAGGACCCGGGACAGGGATATTATCGCAGATACGCAGTATTTT. The chain recombines TRBV20-1 with TRBJ2-3, with 9 nucleotides matching TRBD1. Per germline, CDR1 DFQATT and CDR2 SNEGSKA (reference sequence). With 3 bases clipped from V and 4 bases from J, the junction kept 14 bases outside the gene matches. This CDR3 is 17 amino acids long.

This sequence joins TRBV11-2 and TRBJ2-5; TRBD1 aligns across 9 bases. V dropped 5 bases and J dropped 4; count of bases not matched to a gene: 8. CDR1 is SGHAT, CDR2 FQNNGV, per germline. CDR3 length: 15 amino acids. The DNA for the CDR3 is TGTGCCAGCAGCCGTGGACAGGACAGGGGAGAGACCCAGTACTTC. Its translation: CASSRGQDRGETQYF.

This clonotype came up a few times. The chain links TRBV20-1 to TRBJ2-1, with D possibly being TRBD1 (5 bases). The CDR3 length is 12 residues. Between the trimmed V and J ends, which lost 0 bases and 9 bases, there was a span of 9 bases. CDR1 is DFQATT, CDR2 SNEGSKA, per germline (reference sequence). CDR3 sequence: CSARDIGAEQFF. In DNA, the CDR3 is TGCAGTGCTAGAGATATAGGGGCTGAGCAGTTCTTC.

This sequence joins TRBV25-1 and TRBJ1-2; 9 bases align to TRBD1. V shed 7 bases and J 6 bases; nucleotides not matched to a gene: 12. Germline V gene sequence: CDR1 MGHDK, CDR2 SYGVNS. This CDR3 region has 15 residues. Written as DNA, the CDR3 is TGTGCCAGCACTGGACAGGGGAGGAGAGTCGATGGCTACACCTTC. It yields the protein CASTGQGRRVDGYTF.

The chain is built from TRBV6-2 or TRBV6-3 and TRBJ2-7, with D unresolved. In germline, CDR1 is MNHEY, CDR2 SVGEGT. The CDR3 loop spans 17 amino acids. The germline V and J ends were trimmed by 0 bases and 0 bases, with 15 bases remaining between them. This CDR3 reads CASSYSESGSHSYEQYF. In DNA form, the CDR3 reads TGTGCCAGCAGTTACTCGGAGTCGGGCAGCCACTCCTACGAGCAGTACTTC.

This clonotype was counted a few times. The gene calls are TRBV4-1 and TRBJ1-5; no clear D. Germline V lookup: CDR1 MGHRA, CDR2 YSYEKL. CDR3 length: 15 residues. Trimming removed 3 bases from V and 9 bases from J, with 18 bases in between. The CDR3 coding sequence is TGCGCCAGCAGCCAGGAGAGGGCGCAAGTTTGGCCCCAGCATTTT. Residues: CASSQERAQVWPQHF.

The chain joins TRBV7-2 to TRBJ1-4; the match to TRBD1 covers 7 bases. The germline CDR1 and CDR2 sequences are SGHTA and FQGNSA. Germline trimming cut 3 bases from V and 3 bases from J; bases unmatched to any gene: 7. This CDR3 region has 16 residues. In DNA form, the CDR3 reads TGTGCCAGCAGCTTCAACATGAGGGGGCCTAATGAAAAACTGTTTTTT. Its translation is CASSFNMRGPNEKLFF.

This chain connects TRBV12-3 or TRBV12-4 to TRBJ2-1; 7 bases map to TRBD1. Trimming at V came to 7 bases and at J to 13 bases, leaving 19 bases not matched to a gene. The CDR3 covers 15 residues. The CDR3: CASTNKGTGVETQFF. The CDR3 coding sequence is TGTGCCAGCACTAATAAGGGCACAGGGGTGGAGACCCAGTTCTTC.

This clonotype appeared a single time. J is TRBJ1-1 and V is TRBV6-5; 9 bases match TRBD1. This CDR3 has 16 residues. V was pared by 5 bases and J by 6 bases, with 13 bases of the junction left unmatched. Germline V gene data show CDR1 as MNHEY and CDR2 as SVGAGI. CDR3 nucleotide sequence: TGTGCCAGCAGTCCAATCAAGGGACAGGGAGTATCTGAAGCTTTCTTT. Amino acid sequence: CASSPIKGQGVSEAFF.

The chain has TRBV29-1 and TRBJ1-1; 11 bases are a match to TRBD1. J was trimmed by 4 bases and V by 6 bases; bases with no gene match: 7. Germline values: CDR1 SQVTM, CDR2 ANQGSEA. CDR3 length: 14 residues. The CDR3 region has the DNA TGCAGCGTGGATGGACAGGGGGCCCTCACTGAAGCTTTCTTT. It codes for CSVDGQGALTEAFF.

This clonotype appeared a few times. The V and J genes are TRBV3-1 and TRBJ2-7; 9 nucleotides line up with TRBD2. In germline, CDR1 is LGHDT, CDR2 YNNKEL (reference sequence). The CDR3 has 14 amino acids. V shed 0 bases, J shed 12 bases, and the junction held 9 bases outside the gene matches. The CDR3 here is CASSQEGSGGFWYF. CDR3 coding DNA: TGTGCCAGCAGCCAAGAAGGTAGCGGGGGATTTTGGTACTTC.

The CDR3 here is CASSEVDRANYGYTF. The CDR3 DNA reads as TGTGCCAGCAGTGAAGTCGACAGGGCTAACTATGGCTACACCTTC. The chain joins TRBV2 to TRBJ1-2, with 7 bases lining up with TRBD1. CDR1 is SNHLY and CDR2 is FYNNEI in the germline V gene. Unmatched junction bases numbered 2, after V lost 1 base and J lost 0 bases. The CDR3 is made up of 15 amino acids.

This clonotype was observed a few times. V usage is TRBV7-9 and J usage is TRBJ2-1; D remains unclear. The length of the CDR3 is 15 residues. The V end lost 6 bases, the J end lost 6 bases, and 18 bases lay between the germline ends. In germline, CDR1 is SEHNR, CDR2 FQNEAQ (reference sequence). The CDR3, as DNA: TGTGCCAGCAGGCCAAAGGTTCGGGTTGGCAATGAGCAGTTCTTC. It translates to CASRPKVRVGNEQFF.

In its sample, this clonotype was seen a few times. The chain combines TRBV7-8 with TRBJ2-3, with D unresolved. Germline V gene lookup returns CDR1 SGHVS and CDR2 FQNEAQ. CDR3 length: 11 residues. V was shortened by 4 bases and J by 8 bases, with 7 bases between the two germline ends. The CDR3 here is CASSSAATQYF. In DNA, the CDR3 is TGTGCCAGCAGCTCCGCCGCTACGCAGTATTTT.

The chain is built from TRBV6-6 and TRBJ2-5, with 7 nucleotides matching TRBD1. Germline CDR1 is MNHNY and CDR2 is SVGAGI (reference sequence). The V segment lost 10 bases and the J segment 3 bases; nucleotides outside the gene matches: 11. CDR3 length: 14 residues. The CDR3 DNA reads as TGTGCCATTCGACAGGGCGGACCTAAAGAGACCCAGTACTTC. Translation gives CAIRQGGPKETQYF.

As to this clonotype: One end of the junction fails to match germline, which may point to a read error. This chain joins TRBV2 and TRBJ2-5, with 10 positions matching TRBD2. CDR3 length: 15 amino acids. CDR1 SNHLY and CDR2 FYNNEI come from the germline V gene. CDR3 amino acids: CASRIAGGLQETRYF. The CDR3 DNA reads TGTGCCAGCAGAATAGCGGGGGGCCTACAAGAGACCCGGTACTTC.

This clonotype was seen just once. V and J are TRBV20-1 and TRBJ1-3, with D hard to call. The V and J ends lost 3 bases and 4 bases respectively, with 10 bases between them. Germline CDR1 DFQATT, CDR2 SNEGSKA (reference sequence). The CDR3 is 13 amino acids. CDR3 loop: CSASRDPGNTIYF. DNA for the CDR3: TGCAGTGCTAGTAGGGATCCCGGAAACACCATATATTTT.

This clonotype was observed a few times. Written as DNA, the CDR3 is TGTGCCAGCAGCGTAGGGTTGGGGAACAATGAGCAGTTCTTC. It translates to CASSVGLGNNEQFF. The V gene is TRBV9, the J gene TRBJ2-1; D unresolved. The CDR3 consists of 14 residues. Deletions cut 0 bases from V and 5 bases from J, with 9 bases between. Germline lookup yields CDR1 SGDLS and CDR2 YYNGEE.

The chain combines TRBV3-1 with TRBJ2-1, with D tentatively TRBD1 or TRBD2 (5 bases each). In germline, CDR1 is LGHDT, CDR2 YNNKEL (reference sequence). The CDR3 runs 15 residues. Trimming removed 4 bases from V and 4 bases from J, with 14 bases in between. CDR3 amino acids: CASSPRAGGYNEQFF. For the CDR3, the DNA is TGTGCCAGCAGCCCCCGGGCTGGGGGATACAATGAGCAGTTCTTC.

This rearrangement joins TRBV29-1 to TRBJ2-3; D ambiguous. Germline V gene lookup returns CDR1 SQVTM and CDR2 ANQGSEA. The CDR3 is made up of 12 amino acids. V was trimmed by 6 bases and J by 4 bases, leaving 11 bases between them. CDR3 in amino acids: CSVWGLSDTQYF. The CDR3, as DNA: TGCAGCGTCTGGGGTTTGTCAGATACGCAGTATTTT.

The rearrangement links TRBV2 to TRBJ2-7; D remains unclear. Germline V gene lookup returns CDR1 SNHLY and CDR2 FYNNEI. The CDR3 extends over 14 amino acids. Trimming took 4 bases from V and 2 from J, leaving 12 bases between them. The CDR3 sequence is CASSVWLIPYEQYF. The CDR3 DNA sequence: TGTGCCAGCAGTGTCTGGCTAATCCCCTACGAGCAGTACTTC.

This clonotype was recorded at least ten times. An end of the junction does not agree with germline; a read error may underlie this. This chain connects TRBV7-7 to TRBJ2-5; D remains unclear. This CDR3 is 14 amino acids long. Germline V CDR1 and CDR2: SSHAT, FNYEAQ (reference sequence). The CDR3 DNA reads TGTGCTAGCAGCCGGACCGGCAGACAAGAGACCCAGTACTTC. Translating gives CASSRTGRQETQYF.

The chain is built from TRBV10-3 and TRBJ1-2; possibly TRBD1 for D (6 bases). There are 14 residues in the CDR3. Deletions cut 3 bases from V and 6 bases from J, with 14 bases between. The germline V gene encodes CDR1 ENHRY and CDR2 SYGVKD. DNA of the CDR3: TGTGCCATCAGTGAATACAGGGAAGTCCATGGCTACACCTTC. Translating gives CAISEYREVHGYTF.